This T cell receptor beta chain was identified in a study of technical replicates of blood from four donors (dated by TCRdb to the late 2010s). Measured from the cysteine to the phenylalanine, the CDR3 is 15 residues long. Of the read, only the CDR3 DNA is kept; its 45 bases are in frame from base 1. Trimming costs V 3 bases and J 10 bases, and their ends lie 16 bases apart. CDR1 and CDR2 are read off the germline V gene (reference sequence) as SEHNR and FQNEAQ. On this clone itself: Its antigen has not been determined. No base qualities exist here, and no much larger clone lies one base off it.

Libraries were constructed by the immunoSEQ multiplex PCR assay. As stored in TCRdb, this immuneACCESS dataset retains in-frame rearrangements with V and J assigned. A fraction of the clones does not appear; measured against another copy, unresolved V genes explain less than half of the discrepancy, and the remainder lacks a known reason. This sample is represented by approximately 52,000 clones; roughly 84% of them were singletons. Approximately 5.9% of the sample is held by the ten biggest clonotypes. Sequenced: PBMCs. The chain is made from TRBV7-9 and TRBJ1-6; D gene: possibly TRBD1, on 6 matching bases. This TCR was sampled from a human donor in good health. Some clones in this sample may be carry-over from other donors' samples. The DNA sequence is given as TGTGCCAGCAGCTTTACAGGAATAGGGGGATCACCCCTCCACTTT. It translates as CASSFTGIGGSPLHF.